This T cell receptor beta chain was sequenced for a study of identical twins. Unique molecular identifiers were present on cDNA, and template switching added a universal primer site. TCRdb called the 5' RACE reads again in MiXCR, with one record for every CDR3 protein. The sample records over 550,000 distinct CDR3 sequences, around 7.4% being singletons. This clonotype was detected a few times. The CDR3 has 18 residues. Germline V CDR1 and CDR2: SGHRS, YFSETQ. V shed 4 bases and J 7 bases; nucleotides not matched to a gene: 17. This same sample was also part of a study on yellow fever vaccine responses in identical twins. That report adds: Twins' T cell vaccine responses reportedly looked partly convergent, partly personalized.

This clonotype was sampled from a woman younger than 35 in good health. Source material: PBMCs. The J gene is TRBJ2-2, the V gene TRBV5-1; TRBD2 matches at 9 bases. In DNA, the CDR3 is TGCGCCAGCAGCCCTAACGCCGGGGCGGGAGGGATGAGCGGGGAGCTGTTTTTT. This codes for CASSPNAGAGGMSGELFF.